The 5 T cell receptor beta chains below come from one sample, sequenced in a study of glioma-infiltrating T cells. Using RNA template, CDR3s of TCR alpha and beta were amplified with iRepertoire arm-PCR. TCRdb analysed the multiplex PCR reads with MiXCR anew, one entry per CDR3 protein. The sample shows approximately 120,000 distinct CDR3 sequences, around a quarter of them seen only once. The material sequenced was glioma tissue, nonneoplastic brain tissue, or PBMCs (not recorded which). The receptor source for this set is a human donor with low-grade glioma or glioblastoma, undergoing nonglioma brain surgery, or in good health (not recorded which).

About this clonotype: This clone may be a read error of a much larger clone one base away. This rearrangement joins TRBV11-1 to TRBJ1-1; D is perhaps TRBD1 (6 bases). Trimming shortened V by 5 bases and J by 4 bases, and 26 bases separated the two germline ends. The germline V gene has CDR1 SGHAT and CDR2 FQDESV (reference sequence). This CDR3 contains 18 residues. CDR3 bases: TGTGCCAGCAGCCCCTTTTTTCCGGGACACCAATTGAGCACTGAAGCTTTCTTT. This codes for CASSPFFPGHQLSTEAFF. Complete variable domain (other parts from reference TRBV11-1 and TRBJ1-1): EAEVAQSPRYKITEKSQAVAFWCDPISGHATLYWYRQILGQGPELLVQFQDESVVDDSQLPKDRFSAERLKGVDSTLKIQPAELGDSAMYLCASSPFFPGHQLSTEAFFGQGTRLTVV.

On this clonotype itself: This sequence may be a read error, since a much larger clone differs from it by one base. Because the CDR3 is missing its conserved closing phenylalanine or tryptophan, this is likely a read error. The chain recombines TRBV7-3 with TRBJ2-1; D is ambiguous. This CDR3 has 16 residues. Trimming shortened V by 5 bases and J by 9 bases, and 23 bases separated the two germline ends. Germline V gene data show CDR1 as SGHTA and CDR2 as FQGTGA. In DNA form, the CDR3 reads TGTGCCAGCAGCCCCAAGTCCCCTCCGACAACTGGTGAGCAGTTCCTC. The encoded protein is CASSPKSPPTTGEQFL.

Many counts were recorded for this clonotype. V usage is TRBV18 and J usage is TRBJ2-4; 8 bases are shared with TRBD1. Per the germline V gene, CDR1 is KGHSH and CDR2 is LQKENI. The CDR3 spans 15 residues. V shed 4 bases and J 3 bases; nucleotides not matched to a gene: 5. Written as DNA, the CDR3 is TGTGCCAGCTCACAACAGGGGGGCGGCAAAAACATTCAGTACTTC. Translating it yields CASSQQGGGKNIQYF. The whole variable domain, filled in from reference TRBV18 and TRBJ2-4, reads NAGVMQNPRHLVRRRGQEARLRCSPMKGHSHVYWYRQLPEEGLKFMVYLQKENIIDESGMPKERFSAEFPKEGPSILRIQQVVRGDSAAYFCASSQQGGGKNIQYFGAGTRLSVL.

This clonotype was seen repeatedly, ten times or more. This chain joins TRBV24-1 and TRBJ2-3; no definite D call. The CDR3 loop spans 14 amino acids. Germline loops: CDR1 KGHDR, CDR2 SFDVKD. The V end was cut by 9 bases, the J end by 0 bases, with 12 bases between. DNA of the CDR3: TGTGCCACCGCACTTCACTCCAGCACAGATACGCAGTATTTT. Its translation is CATALHSSTDTQYF.

This clonotype was recorded many times. This sequence joins TRBV2 and TRBJ2-1, with 7 bases fitting TRBD1. The germline gives CDR1 SNHLY, CDR2 FYNNEI. The J segment lost 15 bases and the V segment lost 0 bases, leaving 11 bases of the junction unmatched. This CDR3 spans 14 amino acids. This CDR3 is CASSEARYMAGGFF. The DNA for the CDR3 is TGTGCCAGCAGTGAAGCGCGGTATATGGCAGGGGGGTTCTTC.